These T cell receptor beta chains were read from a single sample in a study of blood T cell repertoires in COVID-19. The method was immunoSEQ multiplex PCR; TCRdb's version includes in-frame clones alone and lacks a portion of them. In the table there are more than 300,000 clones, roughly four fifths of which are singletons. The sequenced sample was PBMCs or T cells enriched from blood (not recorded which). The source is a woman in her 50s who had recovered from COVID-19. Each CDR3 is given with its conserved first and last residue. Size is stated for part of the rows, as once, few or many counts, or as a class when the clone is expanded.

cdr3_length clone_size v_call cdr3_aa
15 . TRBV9 CASSVAHRGQAGYTF
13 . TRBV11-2 CASSYPGGNTIYF
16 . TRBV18 CASSTGTRRTQNEQFF
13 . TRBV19 CATLGTGDSGYTF
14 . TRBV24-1 CATARGRGYNEQFF
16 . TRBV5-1 CASSLSGLSGHYGYTF
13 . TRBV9 CASSVGLNQPQHF
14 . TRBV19 CASTRGGVNTEAFF
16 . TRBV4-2 CASSQDRARDRSEAFF
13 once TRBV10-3 CAMAKGGAYGYTF
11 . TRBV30 CAWSLTYGYTF
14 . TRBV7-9 CASSIGQGTQPQHF
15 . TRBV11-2 CASSSEGGGPYGYTF
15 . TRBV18 CASSPWDRGDTEAFF
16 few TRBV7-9 CASSSGTGERGEKLFF
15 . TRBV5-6 CASSPRQVSLYGYTF